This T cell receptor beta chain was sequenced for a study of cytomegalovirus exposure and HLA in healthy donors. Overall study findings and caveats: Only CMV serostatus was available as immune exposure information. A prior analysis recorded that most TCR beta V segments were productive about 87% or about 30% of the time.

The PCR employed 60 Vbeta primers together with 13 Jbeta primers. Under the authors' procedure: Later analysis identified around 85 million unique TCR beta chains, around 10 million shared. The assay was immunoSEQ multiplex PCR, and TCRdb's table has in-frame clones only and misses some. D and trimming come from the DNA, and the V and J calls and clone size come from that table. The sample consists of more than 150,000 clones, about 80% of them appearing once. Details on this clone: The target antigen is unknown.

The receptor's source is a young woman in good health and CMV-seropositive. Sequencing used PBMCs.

In nucleotides, the CDR3 is TGTGCCAGCAGGGAGGACAGGGCAAGGAACGAGCAGTACTTC. This translates into CASREDRARNEQYF. The chain combines TRBV6-1 with TRBJ2-7, with 8 bases fitting TRBD1. Germline trimming cut 6 bases from V and 5 bases from J; bases unmatched to any gene: 9. The CDR3 is 14 amino acids. Germline loops: CDR1 MNHNS, CDR2 SASEGT.